This T cell receptor beta chain was profiled in a study of blood T cells in healthy people across ages. CDR3 size: 14 residues. The germline gives CDR1 LGHDT, CDR2 YNNKEL (reference sequence). V trimming: 4 bases; J trimming: 5 bases; junction bases outside the gene matches: 6. With a J-beta primer mix and a sample-barcoded 5' primer, a second PCR ran about 7 to 12 cycles. One entry per CDR3 protein, called by TCRdb with MiXCR from the 5' RACE reads. The sample yields 1.2 million to 1.5 million distinct CDR3 sequences, roughly 40% seen once. V is TRBV3-1 and J is TRBJ2-5, with TRBD2 matching over 8 bases. Sequences were obtained from blood. The TCR comes from a woman aged 18-30 years in good health. DNA for the CDR3: TGTGCCAGCAGCCCGCGGGGGGACGGGGAGACCCAGTACTTC. It is translated as CASSPRGDGETQYF.